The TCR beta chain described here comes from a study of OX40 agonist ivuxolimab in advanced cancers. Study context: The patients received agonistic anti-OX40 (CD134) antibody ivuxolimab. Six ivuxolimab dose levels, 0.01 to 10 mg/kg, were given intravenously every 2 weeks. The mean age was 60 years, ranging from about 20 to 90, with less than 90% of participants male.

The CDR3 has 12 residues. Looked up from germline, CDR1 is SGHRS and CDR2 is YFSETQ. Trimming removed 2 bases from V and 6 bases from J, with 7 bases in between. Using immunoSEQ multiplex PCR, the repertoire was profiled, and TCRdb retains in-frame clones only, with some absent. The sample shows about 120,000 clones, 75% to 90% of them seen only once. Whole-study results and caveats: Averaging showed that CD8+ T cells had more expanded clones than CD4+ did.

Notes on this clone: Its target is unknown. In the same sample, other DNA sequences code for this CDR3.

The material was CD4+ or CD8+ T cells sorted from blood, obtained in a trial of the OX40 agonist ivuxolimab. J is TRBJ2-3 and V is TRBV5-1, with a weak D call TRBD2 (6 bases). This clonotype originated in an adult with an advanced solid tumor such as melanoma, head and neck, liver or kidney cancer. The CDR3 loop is CASSLAGDTQYF. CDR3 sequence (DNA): TGCGCCAGCAGCTTAGCGGGTGATACGCAGTATTTT.